These T cell receptor beta chains were read from a single sample in a study of cytomegalovirus exposure and HLA in healthy donors. Profiling relied on immunoSEQ multiplex PCR, and the TCRdb table lists in-frame clones only, not all of them. The data show approximately 200,000 clones, 75% to 95% seen once. The sample consisted of PBMCs. All receptors derive from a woman aged 18 to 35 in good health and CMV-seronegative. Each CDR3 is given with its conserved first and last residue. The D gene is left open where the match is weak. Rows may omit the clone size; those that give it use once, few, many or a size class.

j_gene | v_gene | d_gene | abundance | CDR3aa | CDR3nt
TRBJ1-5 | TRBV19 | TRBD1 | . | CASTTGANQPQHF | TGTGCCAGTACGACAGGGGCTAATCAGCCCCAGCATTTT
TRBJ1-3 | TRBV4-1 | . | once | CASSQVSTDSGNTIYF | TGCGCCAGCAGCCAAGTATCGACAGACTCTGGAAACACCATATATTTT
TRBJ1-2 | TRBV6-1 | TRBD1 | . | CASSEQGAPHNYGYTF | TGTGCCAGCAGCGAACAGGGGGCACCACATAACTATGGCTACACCTTC
TRBJ1-2 | TRBV7-8 | . | once | CASSLALEANYGYTF | TGTGCCAGCAGCTTAGCACTCGAAGCTAACTATGGCTACACCTTC
TRBJ1-1 | TRBV7-2 | . | . | CASSLGRAFGNTEAFF | TGTGCCAGCAGCTTAGGCAGGGCGTTCGGGAACACTGAAGCTTTCTTT
TRBJ2-6 | TRBV6-1 | . | . | CARSSGANVLTF | TGTGCCAGGTCGAGTGGGGCCAACGTCCTGACTTTC
TRBJ2-7 | TRBV11-2 | . | . | CASSLAVLEQYF | TGTGCCAGCAGCCTAGCCGTCCTCGAGCAGTACTTC
TRBJ1-1 | TRBV9 | . | . | CASSVVGGDTEAFF | TGTGCCAGCAGCGTAGTAGGAGGGGACACTGAAGCTTTCTTT
TRBJ1-1 | TRBV11-3 | TRBD1 | once | CASSLAGGMNTEAFF | TGTGCCAGCAGCTTAGCAGGGGGAATGAACACTGAAGCTTTCTTT
TRBJ2-7 | TRBV7-9 | TRBD2 | many | CASSLRSGSDEQYF | TGTGCCAGCAGCTTACGTAGCGGGAGCGACGAGCAGTACTTC
TRBJ1-1 | TRBV18 | . | . | CASSPRSGSGSTEAFF | TGTGCCAGCTCACCACGGAGTGGCAGTGGGAGCACTGAAGCTTTCTTT
TRBJ1-5 | TRBV6-6 | TRBD1 | once | CATAPGQGVQPQHF | TGTGCCACTGCCCCGGGACAGGGGGTCCAGCCCCAGCATTTT
TRBJ1-4 | TRBV15 | . | . | CATSRGGDSSLTNEKLFF | TGTGCCACCAGCAGAGGGGGGGATTCAAGCTTAACTAATGAAAAACTGTTTTTT
TRBJ2-5 | TRBV7-2 | . | . | CASSLALPGGTQYF | TGTGCCAGCAGCTTAGCGCTCCCAGGTGGGACCCAGTACTTC
TRBJ2-7 | TRBV6-5 | . | . | CASSYSDTVSYEQYF | TGTGCCAGCAGTTACTCGGACACCGTCTCCTACGAGCAGTACTTC
TRBJ2-7 | TRBV5-6 | . | . | CASSFIHEQYF | TGTGCCAGCAGCTTCATCCACGAGCAGTACTTC
TRBJ1-2 | TRBV6-5 | . | . | CASNSGGRAGGYTF | TGTGCCAGTAATTCGGGGGGCAGGGCTGGAGGCTACACCTTC
TRBJ2-1 | TRBV5-1 | . | . | CASSLGASSYNEQFF | TGCGCCAGCAGCTTGGGGGCGAGCTCCTACAATGAGCAGTTCTTC
TRBJ1-2 | TRBV5-1 | TRBD1 | . | CASSLDFPTSGTGGAGYTF | TGCGCCAGCAGCTTGGACTTTCCCACCTCCGGGACAGGGGGTGCGGGCTACACCTTC
TRBJ2-1 | TRBV9 | TRBD2 | . | CASSPRVRGTSGSGDEQFF | TGTGCCAGCAGCCCCCGGGTAAGGGGCACTAGCGGGAGTGGGGATGAGCAGTTCTTC
TRBJ1-1 | TRBV5-6 | . | . | CASSLARGATEAFF | TGTGCCAGCAGCTTGGCCAGGGGAGCCACTGAAGCTTTCTTT
TRBJ1-3 | TRBV28 | TRBD1 | . | CASRAGGPGNTIYF | TGTGCCAGCAGAGCAGGGGGGCCTGGAAACACCATATATTTT
TRBJ1-1 | TRBV25-1 | . | . | CASMGVYTEAFF | TGTGCCAGCATGGGAGTGTACACTGAAGCTTTCTTT
TRBJ2-3 | TRBV5-4 | . | . | CATGAPRKDTQYF | TGTGCCACAGGGGCTCCCCGAAAAGATACGCAGTATTTT
TRBJ2-3 | TRBV7-2 | . | . | CASTRDITDTQYF | TGTGCCAGCACCCGGGACATCACAGATACGCAGTATTTT
TRBJ1-2 | TRBV7-2 | TRBD1 | . | CASSRRRTGYGYTF | TGTGCCAGCAGCCGACGAAGGACAGGGTATGGCTACACCTTC
TRBJ2-7 | TRBV5-5 | . | . | CASSLGSLKEQYF | TGTGCCAGCAGCTTGGGGTCCCTAAAAGAGCAGTACTTC
TRBJ2-7 | TRBV10-3 | TRBD2 | . | CAIGLAGEDPYEQYF | TGTGCCATCGGACTGGCGGGGGAGGATCCCTACGAGCAGTACTTC
TRBJ1-1 | TRBV5-1 | TRBD1 | . | CASSFFTGTGANEAFF | TGCGCCAGCAGCTTTTTTACCGGGACAGGGGCGAATGAAGCTTTCTTT
TRBJ1-1 | TRBV7-9 | . | . | CASSSVFGGNTEAFF | TGTGCCAGCAGCTCCGTTTTCGGGGGGAACACTGAAGCTTTCTTT
TRBJ1-2 | TRBV30 | TRBD1 | . | CAWSVYQGAGYTF | TGTGCCTGGAGTGTATATCAGGGGGCCGGCTACACCTTC
TRBJ1-4 | TRBV7-2 | . | . | CASSLRGSGGNEKLFF | TGTGCCAGCAGCTTAAGGGGGTCCGGAGGTAATGAAAAACTGTTTTTT
TRBJ1-2 | TRBV4-2 | . | . | CASSQEGGYGYTF | TGTGCCAGCAGCCAAGAAGGAGGGTATGGCTACACCTTC
TRBJ1-1 | TRBV11-2 | . | . | CASSPLREAEAFF | TGTGCCAGCAGCCCCCTCCGGGAGGCTGAAGCTTTCTTT
TRBJ2-1 | TRBV6-6 | TRBD2 | . | CASVAGGYNEQFF | TGTGCCAGCGTAGCGGGAGGCTACAATGAGCAGTTCTTC
TRBJ1-2 | TRBV9 | TRBD1 | once | CASSVDPGGLNYGYTF | TGTGCCAGCAGCGTAGACCCAGGGGGGCTTAACTATGGCTACACCTTC
TRBJ2-5 | TRBV5-1 | TRBD2 | . | CASSAAGGDETQYF | TGCGCCAGCAGCGCAGCGGGAGGCGACGAGACCCAGTACTTC
TRBJ2-7 | TRBV14 | . | . | CASSQDRRGASGRVEQYF | TGTGCCAGCAGCCAAGATCGTAGGGGGGCTAGCGGAAGGGTCGAGCAGTACTTC
TRBJ2-7 | TRBV2 | TRBD2 | . | CASRGGTSFFPYF | TGTGCCAGCAGGGGGGGGACTAGCTTTTTTCCGTACTTC
TRBJ2-7 | TRBV6-5 | TRBD1 | once | CASSTDRGQFYEQYF | TGTGCCAGCAGTACGGACAGGGGGCAATTCTACGAGCAGTACTTC
TRBJ2-5 | TRBV20-1 | . | . | CSAPHGETQYF | TGCAGTGCCCCCCACGGGGAGACCCAGTACTTC
TRBJ2-2 | TRBV7-2 | TRBD2 | . | CASSPHGTNGELFF | TGTGCCAGCAGCCCCCACGGGACTAATGGGGAGCTGTTTTTT
TRBJ2-2 | TRBV9 | TRBD1 | . | CASSVEGALTGELFF | TGTGCCAGCAGCGTAGAGGGGGCTCTCACCGGGGAGCTGTTTTTT
TRBJ2-1 | TRBV28 | TRBD2 | few | CASSLRGFSGGYNEQFF | TGTGCCAGCAGTTTAAGGGGCTTTAGCGGGGGCTACAATGAGCAGTTCTTC
TRBJ2-7 | TRBV30 | TRBD2 | . | CAWSQTGLAGNEQYF | TGTGCCTGGAGTCAAACCGGACTAGCGGGTAACGAGCAGTACTTC
TRBJ2-5 | TRBV28 | TRBD2 | . | CASSTSGAPLYQETQYF | TGTGCCAGCAGCACTAGCGGGGCCCCCCTGTACCAAGAGACCCAGTACTTC
TRBJ2-3 | TRBV27 | . | . | CASSIRQVNTDTQYF | TGTGCCAGCAGTATCCGACAGGTGAACACAGATACGCAGTATTTT
TRBJ2-5 | TRBV18 | TRBD1 | . | CASSAGRTGRQETQYF | TGTGCCAGCTCAGCAGGGAGGACAGGGCGCCAAGAGACCCAGTACTTC
TRBJ2-7 | TRBV6-5 | . | . | CASSYMYEQYF | TGTGCCAGCAGTTATATGTACGAGCAGTACTTC
TRBJ1-3 | TRBV6-1 | . | . | CASSEVTGGNTIYF | TGTGCCAGCAGTGAAGTAACAGGGGGAAACACCATATATTTT
TRBJ2-5 | TRBV7-2 | . | . | CASSRDRYQETQYF | TGTGCCAGCAGCCGCGACAGGTACCAAGAGACCCAGTACTTC
TRBJ2-3 | TRBV18 | . | . | CASSPMNTGVVPDTQYF | TGTGCCAGCTCACCGATGAATACGGGAGTAGTCCCAGATACGCAGTATTTT
TRBJ2-2 | TRBV2 | . | . | CASSETGPNTGELFF | TGTGCCAGCAGTGAAACAGGTCCGAACACCGGGGAGCTGTTTTTT
TRBJ1-1 | TRBV30 | . | . | CAWAGGGRPSESNTEAFF | TGTGCCTGGGCGGGGGGCGGCAGGCCGAGTGAGTCGAACACTGAAGCTTTCTTT
TRBJ2-2 | TRBV11-3 | TRBD2 | . | CASSFSGITGELFF | TGTGCCAGCAGTTTTAGCGGGATCACCGGGGAGCTGTTTTTT